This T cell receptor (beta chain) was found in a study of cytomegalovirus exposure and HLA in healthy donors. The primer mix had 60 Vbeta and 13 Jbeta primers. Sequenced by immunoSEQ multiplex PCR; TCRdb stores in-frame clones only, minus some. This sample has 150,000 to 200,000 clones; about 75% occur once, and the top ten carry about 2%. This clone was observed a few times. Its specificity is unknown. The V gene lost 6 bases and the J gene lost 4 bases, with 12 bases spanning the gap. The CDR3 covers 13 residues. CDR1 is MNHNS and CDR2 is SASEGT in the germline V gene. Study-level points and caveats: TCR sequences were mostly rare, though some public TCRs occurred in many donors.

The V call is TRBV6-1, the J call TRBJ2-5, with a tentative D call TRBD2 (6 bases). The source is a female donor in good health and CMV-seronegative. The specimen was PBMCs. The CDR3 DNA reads TGTGCCAGCAGCCCTCAGGGAGGAGAGACCCAGTACTTC. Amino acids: CASSPQGGETQYF.